The next 20 T cell receptor beta chains were all read from a single sample in a study of human T cells and chemical hapten exposure. MiXCR, applied by TCRdb to the RACE reads, yields one record per CDR3 protein. Of approximately 400,000 distinct CDR3 sequences listed, around 5% were seen once; the top ten hold under 3%. Indicated time point: patch test 1, 2 weeks after DPC sensitization. As to treatment: therapeutic diphenylcyclopropenone sensitization with weekly scalp DPC. Material: whole blood, obtained in connection with sensitization to the hapten diphenylcyclopropenone (DPC). These receptors were obtained from a woman aged 50 to 60 with alopecia areata. Some clones in this sample may be carry-over from other donors' samples.

The V call is TRBV7-6, the J call TRBJ1-1; no definite D call. Germline V gene lookup returns CDR1 SGHVS and CDR2 FNYEAQ. The CDR3 contains 13 residues. The germline V and J ends were trimmed by 6 bases and 4 bases, with 12 bases remaining between them. For the CDR3, the DNA is TGTGCCAGCAGTGTCCTGGCGGGCACTGAAGCTTTCTTT. Amino acid sequence: CASSVLAGTEAFF.

This clonotype showed up many times. J is TRBJ1-2 and V is TRBV2; D unclear. This CDR3 has 12 amino acids. Germline CDR1 and CDR2: SNHLY and FYNNEI. The V end lost 6 bases, the J end lost 2 bases, and 7 bases lay between the germline ends. CDR3 nucleotides: TGTGCCAGCAGGAACGGGAACTATGGCTACACCTTC. This gives the protein CASRNGNYGYTF.

This clonotype was found many times. This chain joins TRBV20-1 and TRBJ1-5; 8 bases fit TRBD1. The V segment lost 6 bases and the J segment 8 bases; nucleotides outside the gene matches: 18. Germline lookup yields CDR1 DFQATT and CDR2 SNEGSKA (reference sequence). This CDR3 is 16 amino acids long. In DNA, the CDR3 is TGCAGTGCGGGGGGCGACAGGGGCGATTGGGGTGAGCCCCAGCATTTT. Its protein is CSAGGDRGDWGEPQHF.

In this sample, this clonotype turned up a few times. The chain couples TRBV20-1 to TRBJ1-1; 8 bases align to TRBD1. Looked up from germline, CDR1 is DFQATT and CDR2 is SNEGSKA (reference sequence). V shed 0 bases, J shed 2 bases, and the junction held 5 bases outside the gene matches. The CDR3 is 15 amino acids. The CDR3 nucleotides read TGCAGTGCTAGAGATATACAGGGGGTCAACACTGAAGCTTTCTTT. Translation: CSARDIQGVNTEAFF.

This clonotype was counted many times. The chain recombines TRBV7-3 with TRBJ1-1; 8 bases match TRBD1. The V gene's germline CDR1 is SGHTA and CDR2 FQGTGA. The CDR3 has 16 residues. V shed 5 bases, J shed 8 bases, and the junction held 16 bases outside the gene matches. The CDR3: CASSLTGGVSNSEAFF. The CDR3 DNA reads TGTGCCAGCAGCCTTACAGGGGGGGTATCTAATTCGGAAGCTTTCTTT.

In its sample, this clonotype was seen a few times. This chain uses TRBV7-3 with TRBJ1-4; unclear D gene. The CDR3 sequence is 14 residues long. The V gene lost 5 bases and the J gene lost 8 bases, with 15 bases spanning the gap. CDR1 and CDR2 from the germline V gene are SGHTA and FQGTGA. The CDR3 loop is CASSPARYKEKLFF. The CDR3 nucleotides are TGTGCCAGCAGCCCGGCCCGATATAAGGAAAAACTGTTTTTT.

This clonotype was seen more than once but under ten times. The rearrangement joins TRBV5-6 to TRBJ2-5; TRBD1 aligns across 8 bases. The CDR3 runs to 15 residues. Germline loops: CDR1 SGHDT, CDR2 YYEEEE. V lost 0 bases to trimming and J lost 1 base; unmatched junction nucleotides: 2. DNA for the CDR3: TGTGCCAGCAGCTTGGGGACAGGGATCCAAGAGACCCAGTACTTC. Amino acid sequence: CASSLGTGIQETQYF. The full variable domain, with the rest looked up from reference TRBV5-6 and TRBJ2-5, is DAGVTQSPTHLIKTRGQQVTLRCSPKSGHDTVSWYQQALGQGPQFIFQYYEEEERQRGNFPDRFSGHQFPNYSSELNVNALLLGDSALYLCASSLGTGIQETQYFGPGTRLLVL.

This clonotype was found many times. The rearrangement links TRBV6-2 or TRBV6-3 to TRBJ2-3; D is unclear. This CDR3 comprises 14 residues. The V and J ends lost 5 bases and 0 bases respectively, with 9 bases between them. CDR1 is MNHEY and CDR2 is SVGEGT in the germline V gene. The CDR3 DNA reads TGTGCCAGCAGTGTCGCACGGAGCACAGATACGCAGTATTTT. Protein product: CASSVARSTDTQYF.

The chain links TRBV12-3 or TRBV12-4 to TRBJ1-1, with D possibly being TRBD1 (5 bases). V was trimmed by 4 bases and J by 7 bases, leaving 13 bases between them. This CDR3 spans 13 amino acids. The CDR3, as DNA: TGTGCCAGCAGTTCAGGCCAGGGTTTTGAAGCTTTCTTT. Its translation is CASSSGQGFEAFF.

There are many counts of this clonotype. This chain joins TRBV6-1 and TRBJ2-1, with 14 bases aligning to TRBD2. V trimming: 6 bases; J trimming: 7 bases; junction bases outside the gene matches: 8. This CDR3 spans 16 amino acids. Germline V CDR1 and CDR2: MNHNS, SASEGT. CDR3 region: CASSVPGLAGVNEQFF. CDR3 nucleotides: TGTGCCAGCAGCGTACCGGGACTAGCGGGAGTAAATGAGCAGTTCTTC.

The chain recombines TRBV5-1 with TRBJ1-1; D is perhaps TRBD1 (5 bases). The CDR3 totals 15 residues. Trimming pared 4 bases from V and 0 bases from J, leaving 13 bases between. Germline values: CDR1 SGHRS, CDR2 YFSETQ. This chain's CDR3 is CASSRDRGLNTEAFF. As DNA, the CDR3 is TGCGCCAGCAGCCGAGACAGAGGGTTGAACACTGAAGCTTTCTTT.

This clonotype has more than one count but fewer than ten. This chain joins TRBV10-3 and TRBJ2-3; D call uncertain. This CDR3 comprises 14 residues. Trimming removed 3 bases at V and 2 bases at J, with 9 bases between. Germline-derived CDR1 and CDR2 are ENHRY and SYGVKD. The DNA for the CDR3 is TGTGCCATCAGTGAAAAGACCCCCACAGATACGCAGTATTTT. It codes for CAISEKTPTDTQYF.

This clonotype was detected ten times or more. The chain joins TRBV12-3 or TRBV12-4 to TRBJ1-1, with a tentative D call TRBD1 (5 bases). Trimming shortened V by 3 bases and J by 8 bases, and 10 bases separated the two germline ends. This CDR3 has 12 amino acids. The CDR3 DNA is TGTGCCAGCAGTTTCCCGTCAGGGGAAGCTTTCTTT. It specifies CASSFPSGEAFF.

The sample holds many counts of this clonotype. The V call is TRBV29-1, the J call TRBJ1-2; D remains unclear. Trimming removed 2 bases from V and 4 bases from J, with 11 bases in between. Germline V gives CDR1 SQVTM, CDR2 ANQGSEA. The length of the CDR3 is 13 residues. CDR3 nucleotides: TGCAGCGTTGAAAGGTCCCTTGGCTATGGCTACACCTTC. Amino acid sequence: CSVERSLGYGYTF.

This clonotype was recorded many times. This chain joins TRBV5-6 and TRBJ1-4; D is uncertain. From germline, CDR1 is SGHDT and CDR2 YYEEEE. There are 14 residues in the CDR3. V shed 2 bases and J shed 0 bases, with 5 bases lying between them. The CDR3 DNA sequence: TGTGCCAGCAGCTTAGTTGCAACTAATGAAAAACTGTTTTTT. This codes for CASSLVATNEKLFF.

This clonotype was observed many times. This rearrangement joins TRBV3-1 to TRBJ2-3; D unresolved. Trimming pared 0 bases from V and 3 bases from J, leaving 13 bases between. Looked up from germline, CDR1 is LGHDT and CDR2 is YNNKEL (reference sequence). The CDR3 is made up of 16 amino acids. CDR3 DNA: TGTGCCAGCAGCCAAGATCAGGCCGTAGGGACAGATACGCAGTATTTT. Translation: CASSQDQAVGTDTQYF.

This clonotype was observed a handful of times. The chain employs TRBV7-9 and TRBJ1-6, with D possibly TRBD1 on 5 matching bases. V was cut by 4 bases and J by 10 bases, with 17 bases left in between. Germline CDR1 SEHNR, CDR2 FQNEAQ (reference sequence). The CDR3 runs 15 residues. This chain's CDR3 is CASSSKEGVVSPLHF. CDR3 sequence (DNA): TGTGCCAGCAGCTCCAAAGAAGGGGTCGTCTCACCCCTCCACTTT.

This clonotype showed up many times. V usage is TRBV7-2 and J usage is TRBJ2-1, with D perhaps matching TRBD1 (6 bases). The V end was cut by 6 bases, the J end by 8 bases, with 17 bases between. Germline CDR1 and CDR2: SGHTA and FQGNSA. This CDR3 comprises 14 residues. DNA for the CDR3: TGTGCCAGCAGTCTCCCCAGGGGCAGGGATGAGCAGTTCTTC. It yields the protein CASSLPRGRDEQFF.

This clonotype was detected a few times. The chain links TRBV15 to TRBJ2-1; 7 positions match TRBD1. Germline CDR1 LNHNV, CDR2 YYDKDF (reference sequence). Unmatched junction bases numbered 4, after V lost 1 base and J lost 10 bases. The CDR3 sequence is 13 residues long. In DNA, the CDR3 is TGTGCCACCAGCAGAGGCCGGGACAGAGAGCAGTTCTTC. Protein sequence: CATSRGRDREQFF.

This clonotype was seen repeatedly, ten times or more. The chain employs TRBV7-6 and TRBJ2-3, with no clear D. Per germline, CDR1 SGHVS and CDR2 FNYEAQ. Trimming stripped 7 bases from V and 2 bases from J, with 10 bases between. The CDR3 runs 13 residues. As DNA, the CDR3 is TGTGCCAGCACTCAACTGTACACAGATACGCAGTATTTT. Protein sequence: CASTQLYTDTQYF.